A selection of T cell receptor beta chains follows, all from one sample in a study of T cell repertoires in cytomegalovirus infection. Their specific antigens are unknown. MiXCR, applied by TCRdb to the reads, yields one record per CDR3 protein. This table holds 100,000 to 150,000 distinct CDR3 sequences, 25% to 35% found once. Material: CD8+ T cells from cultured PBMCs, obtained from culture after CMV antigen stimulation. These TCRs come from a human donor in good health (CMV status not recorded). Some clones in this sample may be carry-over from other donors' samples. The CDR3 runs from the conserved cysteine through the conserved F or W.

>TRBJ2-1|TRBV4-3
CASSLGGTGEQFF
>TRBJ2-2|TRBV7-9
CASSAELAGRTGELFF
>TRBJ2-2|TRBV4-1
CASSDIEGGTGELFF
>TRBJ2-7|TRBV12-3/TRBV12-4
CASSLAGTVYEQYF
>TRBJ2-1|TRBV6-6
CASSYGVGTDYYNEQFF
>TRBJ1-2|TRBV2
CATQARYGYTF
>TRBJ1-2|TRBV7-4
CASSRGQGGDGYTF
>TRBJ2-7|TRBV2
CASRLDRGLSYEQYF
>TRBJ2-1|TRBV28
CASSWRPWASGNEQFF
>TRBJ2-5|TRBV4-1
CASSQRLADPQETQYF
>TRBJ2-2|TRBV6-2/TRBV6-3
CASSYAPTGRGLWTGELFF
>TRBJ2-7|TRBV7-2
CASSLTGTVLDEQYF
>TRBJ2-6|TRBV20-1
CSASSSVSGANVLTF
>TRBJ1-1|TRBV18
CAGGMNTEAFF
>TRBJ1-5|TRBV7-2
CASSGWDVDQPQHF
>TRBJ1-5|TRBV19
CASTIRGDQPQHF
>TRBJ1-1|TRBV6-2/TRBV6-3
CASSYSTRGRNLDTEAFF
>TRBJ1-5|TRBV7-9
CASSPSGNQPQHF
>TRBJ2-2|TRBV12-3/TRBV12-4
CASSFRPGTGELFF
>TRBJ2-7|TRBV7-9
CASSLTGVEQYF
>TRBJ2-2|TRBV27
CASSLSSVTLNTGELFF
>TRBJ1-5|TRBV20-1
CSARGRRANNQPQHF
>TRBJ2-7|TRBV4-2
CASSQDPQGHEQYF
>TRBJ2-7|TRBV7-9
CASSLGLGGYEQYF
>TRBJ1-1|TRBV19
CASRLDLGDTEAFF
>TRBJ2-4|TRBV7-8
CASRRLSGVGIQYF
>TRBJ2-7|TRBV19
CASSIGTGVTEQYF
>TRBJ1-5|TRBV28
CASGNPVGMGSNQPQHF
>TRBJ2-2|TRBV5-4
CASHPLPDRDTGELFF
>TRBJ2-3|TRBV28
CASSLSSPFTDTQYF
>TRBJ2-7|TRBV12-5
CASAPHGYEQYF
>TRBJ2-2|TRBV6-1
CASSAAGDTGELFF
>TRBJ2-7|TRBV7-9
CASSKRPYEQYF
>TRBJ2-5|TRBV29-1
CSVGRNGRAQTQYF
>TRBJ2-7|TRBV4-2
CASSQGGSGLDEQYF
>TRBJ1-5|TRBV28
CASSRQGYNQPQHF
>TRBJ2-3|TRBV12-3/TRBV12-4
CASSSHPPGQSTDTQYF
>TRBJ2-6|TRBV10-3
CAISSKVGLLSWANVLTF
>TRBJ2-3|TRBV7-6
CASSKGLDGTDTQYF
>TRBJ1-5|TRBV12-3/TRBV12-4
CASRGQGYQPQHF
>TRBJ2-1|TRBV27
CASTILAGAYNEQFF
>TRBJ1-1|TRBV6-5
CASSYAANTEAFF
>TRBJ2-3|TRBV6-1
CASSVSVGGTDTQYF
>TRBJ2-7|TRBV4-1
CASSQALDGTYEQYF
>TRBJ1-2|TRBV27
CASSPGYGYTF
>TRBJ2-2|TRBV10-3
CAMKVAGTMNTGELFF
>TRBJ2-3|TRBV7-9
CASSFGADTQYF
>TRBJ2-5|TRBV27
CASSSLDRGRETQYF
>TRBJ1-5|TRBV2
CASSGWDRGGQPQHF
>TRBJ1-1|TRBV13
CASSLSKKGTEAFF
>TRBJ1-5|TRBV6-6
CASSFWGSNQPQHF
>TRBJ2-1|TRBV11-2
CASSPEGPYNEQFF
>TRBJ2-7|TRBV5-1
CASSLDPDSYEQYF
>TRBJ1-5|TRBV4-2
CASSQHQGISNQPQHF
>TRBJ2-7|TRBV2
CASSDRTGTESYEQYF
>TRBJ2-2|TRBV2
CASRGNTGELFF
>TRBJ2-1|TRBV7-9
CASSRTGMGNEQFF
>TRBJ1-5|TRBV7-6
CASSLEAGGASQPQHF